The 23 T cell receptor beta chains below come from one sample, sequenced in a study of control samples from healthy donors and cancer patients. Sequencing used immunoSEQ multiplex PCR; TCRdb keeps in-frame clones, though not all of them. The profile shows about 17,000 clones, around nine tenths of them singletons. The sequenced material came from PBMCs. Receptors were obtained from a man between 60 and 75 years old with head and neck cancer.

The chain has TRBV24-1 and TRBJ2-1; the match to TRBD1 covers 9 bases. The CDR3 has 15 amino acids. After removal of 4 bases from V and 4 bases from J, the junction contained 4 bases not matched to a gene. Germline lookup yields CDR1 KGHDR and CDR2 SFDVKD. CDR3 in DNA: TGTGCCACCAGTGACACAGGGGGCGCTTACAATGAGCAGTTCTTC. It translates to CATSDTGGAYNEQFF.

The rearrangement uses TRBV10-2 and TRBJ1-1; maybe TRBD1 (5 bases). Trimming left V 6 bases short and J 6 bases short, with 17 bases between. This CDR3 has 14 amino acids. Germline values: CDR1 WSHSY, CDR2 SAAADI. The CDR3 reads CASRTGRRTAEAFF. The CDR3 nucleotides read TGCGCCAGCAGGACGGGACGGAGGACCGCTGAAGCTTTCTTT.

This sequence joins TRBV18 and TRBJ2-5; perhaps D is TRBD1 or TRBD2 (5 bases each). CDR1 KGHSH and CDR2 LQKENI come from the germline V gene. Trimming removed 5 bases at V and 1 base at J, with 8 bases between. This CDR3 has 13 amino acids. CDR3 nucleotides: TGTGCCAGCTCAGGGGGAGTCCAAGAGACCCAGTACTTC. This gives the protein CASSGGVQETQYF.

The chain carries TRBV7-6 and TRBJ2-5; D gene uncertain. The CDR3 runs to 15 residues. V lost 2 bases and J lost 2, with 12 bases in between. The germline gives CDR1 SGHVS, CDR2 FNYEAQ. CDR3: CASSLMLSSQETQYF. For the CDR3, the DNA is TGTGCCAGCAGCTTAATGTTATCCTCTCAAGAGACCCAGTACTTC.

The chain recombines TRBV5-1 with TRBJ2-3; tentatively, D is TRBD2 (6 bases). Germline V CDR1 and CDR2: SGHRS, YFSETQ. Trimming removed 3 bases from V and 4 bases from J, with 12 bases in between. CDR3 length: 14 amino acids. This CDR3 reads CASSWGREADTQYF. As DNA, the CDR3 is TGCGCCAGCAGCTGGGGCAGGGAGGCAGATACGCAGTATTTT.

This clone was seen only once. The CDR3 spells CASSRQVDEQFF. The CDR3 region has the DNA TGTGCCAGCAGCCGACAGGTCGATGAGCAGTTCTTC. The gene calls are TRBV2 and TRBJ2-1; perhaps TRBD1 as D (6 bases). Trimming shortened V by 6 bases and J by 8 bases, and 11 bases separated the two germline ends. The CDR3 sequence is 12 residues long. Germline CDR1 reads SNHLY; CDR2 reads FYNNEI.

J is TRBJ2-7 and V is TRBV3-1 (or the pseudogene TRBV3-2); D is uncertain. The V gene lost 4 bases and the J gene lost 12 bases, with 10 bases spanning the gap. CDR3 length: 10 residues. Looked up from germline, CDR1 is LGHDT and CDR2 is YNNKEL (reference sequence). The CDR3: CASSLIGLYF. DNA of the CDR3: TGTGCCAGCAGCCTGATAGGTCTGTACTTC.

V is TRBV19 and J is TRBJ2-5, with D possibly TRBD2 on 6 matching bases. Germline V gives CDR1 LNHDA, CDR2 SQIVND (reference sequence). Trimming took off 3 bases at V and 5 bases at J, with 10 bases between the two ends. The CDR3 sequence is 13 residues long. The CDR3 DNA is TGTGCCAGTAGTATCGGGGGAAGGGAGACCCAGTACTTC. Protein product: CASSIGGRETQYF.

In this sample, this clone turned up once. This chain uses TRBV2 with TRBJ2-7; D is perhaps TRBD1 or TRBD2 (5 bases each). The V and J ends lost 1 base and 1 base respectively, with 11 bases between them. The germline gives CDR1 SNHLY, CDR2 FYNNEI. The CDR3 has 15 amino acids. The CDR3 nucleotides read TGTGCCAGCAGTGAAGGTGGGGGTACTTCCTACGAGCAGTACTTC. Amino acids: CASSEGGGTSYEQYF.

This chain links TRBV5-6 with TRBJ2-4, with 11 bases aligning to TRBD2. CDR1 is SGHDT, CDR2 YYEEEE, per germline. The CDR3 runs 18 residues. With V trimmed by 5 bases and J by 2 bases, 12 bases remained unmatched. CDR3 sequence reads: CASRSIAGGPVSKNIQYF. Written as DNA, the CDR3 is TGTGCCAGCAGGTCAATAGCGGGGGGGCCGGTATCCAAAAACATTCAGTACTTC.

This clone was detected only a few times. The V call is TRBV6-2 or TRBV6-3, the J call TRBJ2-1; 10 nucleotides agree with TRBD2. Unmatched junction bases numbered 7, after V lost 0 bases and J lost 5 bases. Germline assignment: CDR1 MNHEY and CDR2 SVGEGT. This CDR3 region has 17 residues. The CDR3 region has the DNA TGTGCCAGCAGTTACTCCCGAGGGACTAGCGTCCACAATGAGCAGTTCTTC. As protein: CASSYSRGTSVHNEQFF.

This chain connects TRBV12-3 or TRBV12-4 to TRBJ1-2; 8 bases fit TRBD1. With V trimmed by 3 bases and J by 8 bases, 5 bases remained unmatched. The CDR3 consists of 13 residues. The CDR3: CASSFGQGTGYTF. For the CDR3, the DNA is TGTGCCAGCAGTTTTGGACAGGGTACGGGCTACACCTTC.

This chain uses TRBV2 with TRBJ1-1; D may be TRBD1 (5 bases). V gave up 4 bases and J gave up 2 bases, with 11 bases separating them. The CDR3 spans 14 residues. Germline V gives CDR1 SNHLY, CDR2 FYNNEI. This CDR3 reads CASSGWGVNTEAFF. DNA of the CDR3: TGTGCCAGCAGTGGGTGGGGCGTCAACACTGAAGCTTTCTTT. The variable domain in full, with the rest retrieved from reference TRBV2 and TRBJ1-1, is EPEVTQTPSHQVTQMGQEVILRCVPISNHLYFYWYRQILGQKVEFLVSFYNNEISEKSEIFDDQFSVERPDGSNFTLKIRSTKLEDSAMYFCASSGWGVNTEAFFGQGTRLTVV.

The chain employs TRBV6-5 and TRBJ1-5, with D possibly matching TRBD1 (5 bases). V lost 5 bases, J lost 3 bases, and 11 bases lay in between. The CDR3 spans 14 residues. CDR1 is MNHEY and CDR2 is SVGAGI in the germline V gene. The CDR3 region is CASSMGLNNQPQHF. Written as DNA, the CDR3 is TGTGCCAGCAGTATGGGACTGAACAATCAGCCCCAGCATTTT.

This clone was picked up a small number of times. V and J are TRBV5-6 and TRBJ1-2; D ambiguous. Deletions cut 0 bases from V and 1 base from J, with 4 bases between. CDR3 size: 13 residues. The germline gives CDR1 SGHDT, CDR2 YYEEEE. The CDR3 here is CASSLGDNYGYTF. The CDR3 coding sequence is TGTGCCAGCAGCTTGGGAGATAACTATGGCTACACCTTC. Together with reference TRBV5-6 and TRBJ1-2, the CDR3 gives the full variable domain: DAGVTQSPTHLIKTRGQQVTLRCSPKSGHDTVSWYQQALGQGPQFIFQYYEEEERQRGNFPDRFSGHQFPNYSSELNVNALLLGDSALYLCASSLGDNYGYTFGSGTRLTVV.

The rearrangement uses TRBV5-1 and TRBJ1-1; D is uncertain. CDR1 is SGHRS, CDR2 YFSETQ, per germline. The CDR3 loop spans 15 amino acids. The V gene lost 0 bases and the J gene lost 0 bases, with 9 bases spanning the gap. Written as DNA, the CDR3 is TGCGCCAGCAGCTTGGCGGTGACGGTGAACACTGAAGCTTTCTTT. As protein: CASSLAVTVNTEAFF.

The chain joins TRBV5-5 to TRBJ2-2; D is ambiguous. V was clipped by 2 bases and J by 0 bases, with 8 bases between them. CDR1 and CDR2 from the germline V gene are SGHKS and YYEKEE (reference sequence). CDR3 size: 15 residues. The CDR3 protein is CASSFNPANTGELFF. CDR3 DNA: TGTGCCAGCAGCTTCAATCCCGCGAACACCGGGGAGCTGTTTTTT.

This chain connects TRBV7-2 to TRBJ2-1, with TRBD2 matching 7 bases. This CDR3 spans 16 amino acids. Germline CDR1 reads SGHTA; CDR2 reads FQGNSA. The trim removed 7 bases at V and 12 bases at J, leaving 21 bases unmatched. This chain's CDR3 is CASTPARDHSRGGQFF. DNA for the CDR3: TGTGCCAGCACCCCGGCCCGGGACCACTCTCGCGGGGGGCAGTTCTTC.

This sequence joins TRBV6-4 and TRBJ2-1; possibly TRBD2 for D (6 bases). CDR3 size: 15 residues. The germline V gene encodes CDR1 MRHNA and CDR2 SNTAGT. The V and J ends lost 2 bases and 4 bases respectively, with 12 bases between them. In DNA, the CDR3 is TGTGCCAGCAGTGACCAGCCCCGGGGGTACAATGAGCAGTTCTTC. It specifies CASSDQPRGYNEQFF.

This clone was counted only a few times. The chain employs TRBV7-2 and TRBJ2-2; no clear D. Germline values: CDR1 SGHTA, CDR2 FQGNSA. Trimming cost V 4 bases and J 6 bases, with 3 bases left between them. The CDR3 contains 11 residues. Here the CDR3 reads CASSSPGELFF. In DNA form, the CDR3 reads TGTGCCAGCAGCTCCCCCGGGGAGCTGTTTTTT.

The rearrangement joins TRBV19 to TRBJ1-2; 7 bases fit TRBD1. There are 18 residues in the CDR3. The trim removed 5 bases at V and 3 bases at J, leaving 18 bases unmatched. Per germline, CDR1 LNHDA and CDR2 SQIVND (reference sequence). This CDR3 reads CASSEIILQGEGDYGYTF. The CDR3 bases are TGTGCCAGTAGTGAAATAATACTCCAGGGGGAAGGGGACTATGGCTACACCTTC.

The V call is TRBV18, the J call TRBJ2-3; 7 bases map to TRBD1. With 3 bases clipped from V and 2 bases from J, the junction kept 5 bases outside the gene matches. CDR1 is KGHSH and CDR2 is LQKENI in the germline V gene. The CDR3 has 15 residues. The CDR3 DNA reads as TGTGCCAGCTCACCGCGGACAGGACCCACAGATACGCAGTATTTT. Protein product: CASSPRTGPTDTQYF.

The rearrangement links TRBV3-1 (or the pseudogene TRBV3-2) to TRBJ2-5; D is perhaps TRBD1 or TRBD2 (6 bases each). Looked up from germline, CDR1 is LGHDT and CDR2 is YNNKEL (reference sequence). V was clipped by 4 bases and J by 3 bases, with 9 bases between them. The CDR3 is made up of 13 amino acids. The CDR3 loop reads CASSRRGEETQYF. In DNA form, the CDR3 reads TGTGCCAGCAGCCGGAGGGGGGAAGAGACCCAGTACTTC.